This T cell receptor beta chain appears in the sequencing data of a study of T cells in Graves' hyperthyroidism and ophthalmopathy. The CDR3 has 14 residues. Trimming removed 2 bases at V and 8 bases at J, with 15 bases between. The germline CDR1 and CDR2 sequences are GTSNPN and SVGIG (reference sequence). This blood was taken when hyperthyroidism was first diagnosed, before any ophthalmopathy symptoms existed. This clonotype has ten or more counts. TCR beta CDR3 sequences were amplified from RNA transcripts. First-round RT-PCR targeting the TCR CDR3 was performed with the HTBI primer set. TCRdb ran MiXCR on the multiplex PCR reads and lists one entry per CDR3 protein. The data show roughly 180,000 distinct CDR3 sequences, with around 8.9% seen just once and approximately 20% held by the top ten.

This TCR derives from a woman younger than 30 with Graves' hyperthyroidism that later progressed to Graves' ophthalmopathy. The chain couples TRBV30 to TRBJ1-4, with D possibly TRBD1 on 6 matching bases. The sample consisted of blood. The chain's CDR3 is CAWSQGRVGEKLFF. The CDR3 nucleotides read TGTGCCTGGAGTCAGGGGCGGGTCGGAGAAAAACTGTTTTTT.